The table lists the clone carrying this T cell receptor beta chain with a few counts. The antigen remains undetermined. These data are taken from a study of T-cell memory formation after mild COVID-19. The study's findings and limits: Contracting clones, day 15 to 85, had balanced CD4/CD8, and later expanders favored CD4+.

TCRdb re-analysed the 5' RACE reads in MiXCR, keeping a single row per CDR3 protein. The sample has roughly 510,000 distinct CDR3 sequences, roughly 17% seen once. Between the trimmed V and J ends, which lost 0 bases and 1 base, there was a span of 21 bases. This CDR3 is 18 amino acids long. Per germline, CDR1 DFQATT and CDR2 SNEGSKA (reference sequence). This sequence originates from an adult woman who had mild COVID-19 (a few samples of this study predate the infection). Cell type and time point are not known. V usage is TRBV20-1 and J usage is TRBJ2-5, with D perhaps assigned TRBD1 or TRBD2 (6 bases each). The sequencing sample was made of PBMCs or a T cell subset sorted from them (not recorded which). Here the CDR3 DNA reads TGCAGTGCTAGAGACCCCGGGGGAGGATGGGGGCTCCAAGAGACCCAGTACTTC. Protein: CSARDPGGGWGLQETQYF.